The 13 T cell receptor beta chains reported below all come from one sample, sequenced in a study of T cells in tumors and immune-related adverse events. Assay used: immunoSEQ multiplex PCR; TCRdb lists only in-frame clones, some missing. Of about 22,000 clones listed, over 80% were seen once; the top ten hold approximately 1.5%. Sequenced here: lymph node tissue, sampled from a patient treated with anti-PD-1 therapy. All receptors come from a female donor with metastatic renal cell carcinoma.

The chain joins TRBV15 to TRBJ2-1; D is unresolved. Germline assignment: CDR1 LNHNV and CDR2 YYDKDF (reference sequence). The CDR3 consists of 15 residues. V was shortened by 5 bases and J by 0 bases, with 11 bases between the two germline ends. This CDR3 reads CATSFQASSYNEQFF. CDR3 DNA: TGTGCCACCAGCTTCCAGGCAAGCTCCTACAATGAGCAGTTCTTC.

CDR3 DNA: TGCGCCAGCAGCGCAGAACTAGCGGGGTCAGAGACCCAGTACTTC. This codes for CASSAELAGSETQYF. The chain employs TRBV5-1 and TRBJ2-5, with TRBD2 matching 10 bases. Trimming at V came to 4 bases and at J to 4 bases, leaving 7 bases not matched to a gene. The CDR3 spans 15 residues. Germline V gene data show CDR1 as SGHRS and CDR2 as YFSETQ.

The V and J genes are TRBV7-9 and TRBJ2-7; D unresolved. This CDR3 is built from 13 residues. Trimming shortened V by 1 base and J by 3 bases, and 7 bases separated the two germline ends. The germline V gene has CDR1 SEHNR and CDR2 FQNEAQ (reference sequence). In DNA, the CDR3 is TGTGCCAGCAGCTTAGATGCGGTCTACGAGCAGTACTTC. Translation gives CASSLDAVYEQYF.

This sequence joins TRBV4-2 and TRBJ1-5, with TRBD1 matching 8 bases. The CDR3 spans 19 residues. The V gene's germline CDR1 is LGHNA and CDR2 YNFKEQ. The junction had 16 bases not matched to a gene; V was cut back by 0 bases and J by 6 bases. CDR3 nucleotides: TGTGCCAGCAGCCAAGATGGGGGCTTCCGGGACAGGCCACTTCAGCCCCAGCATTTT. This codes for CASSQDGGFRDRPLQPQHF.

V and J are TRBV30 and TRBJ2-2, with 12 bases fitting TRBD2. Trimming removed 4 bases from V and 8 bases from J; junction bases left unmatched: 5. CDR1 is GTSNPN and CDR2 is SVGIG in the germline V gene (reference sequence). The CDR3 totals 14 residues. The CDR3 protein is CAWTPSGRVGELFF. The DNA for the CDR3 is TGTGCCTGGACCCCTAGCGGGAGGGTGGGGGAGCTGTTTTTT.

This clone was seen a single time. The chain carries TRBV11-3 and TRBJ2-5; unclear D gene. The V end was cut by 5 bases, the J end by 4 bases, with 14 bases between. This CDR3 region has 14 residues. Germline V gives CDR1 SGHNT, CDR2 YENEEA. This CDR3 is CASSPAVVGETQYF. As DNA, the CDR3 is TGTGCCAGCAGCCCGGCGGTAGTCGGAGAGACCCAGTACTTC.

The chain has TRBV10-3 and TRBJ2-7, with TRBD1 as a possible D gene (7 bases). The V gene's germline CDR1 is ENHRY and CDR2 SYGVKD. The V gene lost 6 bases and the J gene lost 0 bases, with 15 bases spanning the gap. The CDR3 contains 15 residues. This CDR3 is CAISAGQINSYEQYF. The CDR3, as DNA: TGTGCCATCAGCGCGGGACAGATAAACTCCTACGAGCAGTACTTC.

The rearrangement joins TRBV15 to TRBJ2-1; D may match TRBD1 or TRBD2 (5 bases each). Trimming removed 4 bases at V and 4 bases at J, with 14 bases between. This CDR3 has 15 amino acids. Germline CDR1 and CDR2: LNHNV and YYDKDF (reference sequence). CDR3 nucleotide sequence: TGTGCCACCAGCAATATACTAGGGGCTTACAATGAGCAGTTCTTC. Translation: CATSNILGAYNEQFF.

The V gene is TRBV11-2, the J gene TRBJ2-1; D not certain. Trimming shortened V by 3 bases and J by 5 bases, and 2 bases separated the two germline ends. The length of the CDR3 is 11 residues. The V gene's germline CDR1 is SGHAT and CDR2 FQNNGV. The CDR3 region has the DNA TGTGCCAGCAGCTTTAACAATGAGCAGTTCTTC. Its translation is CASSFNNEQFF.

The chain couples TRBV5-4 to TRBJ2-7; 7 bases match TRBD1. Germline lookup yields CDR1 SGHNT and CDR2 YYREEE (reference sequence). This CDR3 has 14 amino acids. J lost 2 bases, V lost 3 bases, and 5 bases had no gene match. The CDR3 coding sequence is TGTGCCAGCAGCTCCCGGGACAGAACCTACGAGCAGTACTTC. Translated, it gives CASSSRDRTYEQYF.

The V and J genes are TRBV28 and TRBJ2-7; 10 bases agree with TRBD1. This CDR3 region has 15 residues. From germline, CDR1 is MDHEN and CDR2 SYDVKM. With 3 bases clipped from V and 2 bases from J, the junction kept 4 bases outside the gene matches. CDR3 nucleotides: TGTGCCAGCAGTTTTAAGGACAGGGGGACCTACGAGCAGTACTTC. Protein product: CASSFKDRGTYEQYF.

The chain combines TRBV7-2 with TRBJ1-2, with D uncertain. Germline lookup yields CDR1 SGHTA and CDR2 FQGNSA. V was pared by 1 base and J by 5 bases, with 14 bases between. This CDR3 comprises 15 residues. The CDR3 here is CASSLGNNQIYGYTF. Here the CDR3 DNA reads TGTGCCAGCAGCTTAGGGAACAACCAGATATATGGCTACACCTTC.

V is TRBV7-8 and J is TRBJ2-5; tentatively, D is TRBD1 or TRBD2 (6 bases each). Germline CDR1 is SGHVS and CDR2 is FQNEAQ. The germline V and J ends were trimmed by 6 bases and 4 bases, with 21 bases remaining between them. The CDR3 extends over 16 amino acids. The CDR3 bases are TGTGCCAGCAGTCGGGGGCAGGGAGCCTTGGGAGAGACCCAGTACTTC. This gives the protein CASSRGQGALGETQYF.